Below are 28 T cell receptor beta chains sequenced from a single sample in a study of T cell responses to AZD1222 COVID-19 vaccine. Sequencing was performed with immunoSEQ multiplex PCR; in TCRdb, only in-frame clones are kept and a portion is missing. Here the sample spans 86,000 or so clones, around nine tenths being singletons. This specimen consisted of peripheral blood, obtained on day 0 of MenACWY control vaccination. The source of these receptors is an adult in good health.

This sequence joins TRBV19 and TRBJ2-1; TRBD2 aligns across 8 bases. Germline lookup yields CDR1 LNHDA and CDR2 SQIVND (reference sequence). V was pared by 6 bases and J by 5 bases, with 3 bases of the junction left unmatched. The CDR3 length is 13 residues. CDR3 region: CASRNSGNNEQFF. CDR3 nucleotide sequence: TGTGCCAGTAGAAATAGCGGGAACAATGAGCAGTTCTTC.

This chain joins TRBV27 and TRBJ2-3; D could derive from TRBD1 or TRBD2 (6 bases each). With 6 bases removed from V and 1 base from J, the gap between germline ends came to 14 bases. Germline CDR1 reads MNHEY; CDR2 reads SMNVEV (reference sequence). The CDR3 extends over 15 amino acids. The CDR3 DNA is TGTGCCAGCAGGACCTTTCGGGGGCGCACAGATACGCAGTATTTT. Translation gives CASRTFRGRTDTQYF.

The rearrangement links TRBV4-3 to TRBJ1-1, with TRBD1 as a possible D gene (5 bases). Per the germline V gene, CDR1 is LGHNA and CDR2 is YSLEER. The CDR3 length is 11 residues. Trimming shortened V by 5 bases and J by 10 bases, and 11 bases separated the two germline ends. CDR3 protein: CASSDRRGAFF. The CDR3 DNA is TGCGCCAGCAGCGATCGGAGGGGAGCTTTCTTT.

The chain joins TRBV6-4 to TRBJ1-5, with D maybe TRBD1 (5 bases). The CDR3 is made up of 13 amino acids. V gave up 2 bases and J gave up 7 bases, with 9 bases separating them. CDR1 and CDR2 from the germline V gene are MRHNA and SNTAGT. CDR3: CASSDQGGQPQHF. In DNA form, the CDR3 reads TGTGCCAGCAGTGACCAGGGTGGCCAGCCCCAGCATTTT.

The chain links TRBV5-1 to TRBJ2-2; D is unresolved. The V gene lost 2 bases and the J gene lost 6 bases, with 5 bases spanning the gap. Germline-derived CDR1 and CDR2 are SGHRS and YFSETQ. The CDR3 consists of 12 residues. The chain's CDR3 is CASSLMPGELFF. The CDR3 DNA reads TGCGCCAGCAGCTTAATGCCCGGGGAGCTGTTTTTT.

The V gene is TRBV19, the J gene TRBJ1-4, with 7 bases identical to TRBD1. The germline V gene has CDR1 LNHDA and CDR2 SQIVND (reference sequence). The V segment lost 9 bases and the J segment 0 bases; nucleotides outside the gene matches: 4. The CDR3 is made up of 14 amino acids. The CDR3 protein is CASGGTATNEKLFF. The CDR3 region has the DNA TGTGCCAGCGGCGGGACAGCAACTAATGAAAAACTGTTTTTT.

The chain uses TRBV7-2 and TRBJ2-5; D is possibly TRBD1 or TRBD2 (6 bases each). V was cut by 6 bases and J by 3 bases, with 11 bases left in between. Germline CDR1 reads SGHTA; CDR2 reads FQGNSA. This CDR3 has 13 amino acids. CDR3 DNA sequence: TGTGCCAGCAGAAGAAGGGGGGAAGAGACCCAGTACTTC. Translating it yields CASRRRGEETQYF. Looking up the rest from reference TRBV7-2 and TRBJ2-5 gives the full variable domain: GAGVSQSPSNKVTEKGKDVELRCDPISGHTALYWYRQSLGQGLEFLIYFQGNSAPDKSGLPSDRFSAERTGGSVSTLTIQRTQQEDSAVYLCASRRRGEETQYFGPGTRLLVL.

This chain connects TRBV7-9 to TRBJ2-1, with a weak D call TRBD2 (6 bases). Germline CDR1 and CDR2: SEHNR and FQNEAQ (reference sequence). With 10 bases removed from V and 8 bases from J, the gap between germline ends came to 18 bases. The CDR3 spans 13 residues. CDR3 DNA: TGTGCCATCTCCCCTGGGGAGGCCTATGAGCAGTTCTTC. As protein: CAISPGEAYEQFF.

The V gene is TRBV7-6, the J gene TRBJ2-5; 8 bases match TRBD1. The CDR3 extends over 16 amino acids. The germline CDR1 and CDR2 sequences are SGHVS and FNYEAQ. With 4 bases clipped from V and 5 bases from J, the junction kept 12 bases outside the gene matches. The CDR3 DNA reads TGTGCCAGCAGCTCGAACAATGGACAGGGTCTGGAGACCCAGTACTTC. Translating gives CASSSNNGQGLETQYF.

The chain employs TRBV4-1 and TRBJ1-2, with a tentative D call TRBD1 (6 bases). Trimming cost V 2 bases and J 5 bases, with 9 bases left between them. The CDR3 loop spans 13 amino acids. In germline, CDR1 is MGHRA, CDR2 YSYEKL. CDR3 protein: CASSQTGTYGYTF. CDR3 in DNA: TGCGCCAGCAGCCAAACAGGGACTTATGGCTACACCTTC.

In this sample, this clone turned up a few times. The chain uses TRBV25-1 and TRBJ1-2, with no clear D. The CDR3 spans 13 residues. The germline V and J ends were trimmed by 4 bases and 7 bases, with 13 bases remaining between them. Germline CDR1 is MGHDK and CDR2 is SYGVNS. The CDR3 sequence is CASSGLGRSGYTF. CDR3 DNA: TGTGCCAGCAGTGGACTGGGGAGGAGTGGCTACACCTTC.

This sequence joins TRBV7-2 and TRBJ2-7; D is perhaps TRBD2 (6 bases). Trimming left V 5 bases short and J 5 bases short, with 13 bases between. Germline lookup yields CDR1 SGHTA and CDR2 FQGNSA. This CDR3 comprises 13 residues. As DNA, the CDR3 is TGTGCCAGCAGCCCCGGCGCGGGGCACGAGCAGTACTTC. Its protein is CASSPGAGHEQYF. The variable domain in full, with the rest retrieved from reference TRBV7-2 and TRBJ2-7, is GAGVSQSPSNKVTEKGKDVELRCDPISGHTALYWYRQSLGQGLEFLIYFQGNSAPDKSGLPSDRFSAERTGGSVSTLTIQRTQQEDSAVYLCASSPGAGHEQYFGPGTRLTVT.

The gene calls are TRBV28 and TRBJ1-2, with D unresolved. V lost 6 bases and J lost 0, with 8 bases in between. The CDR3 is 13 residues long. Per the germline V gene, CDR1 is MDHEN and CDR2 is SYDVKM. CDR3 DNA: TGTGCCAGCAGCCCAGACACTAACTATGGCTACACCTTC. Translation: CASSPDTNYGYTF.

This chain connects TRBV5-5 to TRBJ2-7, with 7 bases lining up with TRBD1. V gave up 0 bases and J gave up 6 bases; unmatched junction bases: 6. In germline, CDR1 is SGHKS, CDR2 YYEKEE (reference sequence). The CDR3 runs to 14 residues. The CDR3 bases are TGTGCCAGCAGCTTGGAGTTACAGGGGTCCGAGCAGTACTTC. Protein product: CASSLELQGSEQYF. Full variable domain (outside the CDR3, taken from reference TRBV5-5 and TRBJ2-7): DAGVTQSPTHLIKTRGQQVTLRCSPISGHKSVSWYQQVLGQGPQFIFQYYEKEERGRGNFPDRFSARQFPNYSSELNVNALLLGDSALYLCASSLELQGSEQYFGPGTRLTVT.

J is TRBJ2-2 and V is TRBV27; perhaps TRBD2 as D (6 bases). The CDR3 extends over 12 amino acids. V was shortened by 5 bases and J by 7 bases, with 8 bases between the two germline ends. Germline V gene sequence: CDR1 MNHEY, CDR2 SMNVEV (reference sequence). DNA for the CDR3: TGTGCCAGCAGTCGCGGGATCGGGGAGCTGTTTTTT. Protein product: CASSRGIGELFF.

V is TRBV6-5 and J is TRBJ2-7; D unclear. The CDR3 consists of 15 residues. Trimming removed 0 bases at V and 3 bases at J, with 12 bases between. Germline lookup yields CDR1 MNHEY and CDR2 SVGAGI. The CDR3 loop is CASSYSPMGGYEQYF. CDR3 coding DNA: TGTGCCAGCAGTTACTCCCCCATGGGCGGCTACGAGCAGTACTTC.

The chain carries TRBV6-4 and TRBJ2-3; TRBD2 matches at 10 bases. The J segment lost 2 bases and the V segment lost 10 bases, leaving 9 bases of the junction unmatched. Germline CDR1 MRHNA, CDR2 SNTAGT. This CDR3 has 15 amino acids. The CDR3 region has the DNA TGTGCCACCGGGGCTAGCGGGAGTGCCACAGATACGCAGTATTTT. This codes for CATGASGSATDTQYF.

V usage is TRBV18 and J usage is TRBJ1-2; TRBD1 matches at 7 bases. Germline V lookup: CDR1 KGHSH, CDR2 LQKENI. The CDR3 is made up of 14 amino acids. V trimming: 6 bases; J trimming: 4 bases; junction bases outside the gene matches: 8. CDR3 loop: CASSPDRDGYGYTF. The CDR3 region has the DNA TGTGCCAGCTCCCCCGACAGGGACGGCTATGGCTACACCTTC.

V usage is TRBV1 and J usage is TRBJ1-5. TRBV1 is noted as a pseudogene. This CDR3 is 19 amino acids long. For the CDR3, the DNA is TGCACCAGCAGCCAATCCCGGGCTGGGTCAGATTTTAGCAATCAGCCCCAGCATTTT. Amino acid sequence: CTSSQSRAGSDFSNQPQHF.

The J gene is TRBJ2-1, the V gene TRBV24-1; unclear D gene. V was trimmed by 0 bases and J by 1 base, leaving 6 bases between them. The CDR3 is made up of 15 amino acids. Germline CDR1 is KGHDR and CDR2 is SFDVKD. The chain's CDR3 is CATSDLEGSYNEQFF. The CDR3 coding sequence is TGTGCCACCAGTGATTTGGAAGGATCCTACAATGAGCAGTTCTTC.

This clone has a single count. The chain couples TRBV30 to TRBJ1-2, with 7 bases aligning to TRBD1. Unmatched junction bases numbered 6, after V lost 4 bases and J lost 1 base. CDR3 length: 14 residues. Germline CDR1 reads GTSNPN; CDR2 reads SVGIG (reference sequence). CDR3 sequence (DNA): TGTGCCTGGACTCTGCAGGGGGATAACTATGGCTACACCTTC. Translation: CAWTLQGDNYGYTF.

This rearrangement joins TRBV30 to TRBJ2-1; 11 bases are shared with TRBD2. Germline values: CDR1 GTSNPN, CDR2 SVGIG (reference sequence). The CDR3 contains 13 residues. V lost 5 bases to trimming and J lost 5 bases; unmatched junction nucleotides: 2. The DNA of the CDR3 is TGTGCCTGGGGGACTAGCGGCAACAATGAGCAGTTCTTC. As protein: CAWGTSGNNEQFF.

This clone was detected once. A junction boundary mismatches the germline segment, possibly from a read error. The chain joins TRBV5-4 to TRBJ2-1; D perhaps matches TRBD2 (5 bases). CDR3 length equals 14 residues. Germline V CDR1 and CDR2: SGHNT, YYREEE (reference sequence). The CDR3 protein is CASSDRRSSNEQFF. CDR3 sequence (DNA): TGTGCCAGCAGTGATCGGAGGTCCTCCAATGAGCAGTTCTTC.

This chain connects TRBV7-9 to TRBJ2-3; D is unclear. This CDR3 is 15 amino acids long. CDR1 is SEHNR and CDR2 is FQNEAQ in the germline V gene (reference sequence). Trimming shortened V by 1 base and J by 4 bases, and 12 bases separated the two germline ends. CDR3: CASSLEGQPPDTQYF. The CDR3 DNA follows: TGTGCCAGCAGCTTAGAAGGGCAGCCGCCAGATACGCAGTATTTT. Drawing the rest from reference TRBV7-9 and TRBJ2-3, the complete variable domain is DTGVSQNPRHKITKRGQNVTFRCDPISEHNRLYWYRQTLGQGPEFLTYFQNEAQLEKSRLLSDRFSAERPKGSFSTLEIQRTEQGDSAMYLCASSLEGQPPDTQYFGPGTRLTVL.

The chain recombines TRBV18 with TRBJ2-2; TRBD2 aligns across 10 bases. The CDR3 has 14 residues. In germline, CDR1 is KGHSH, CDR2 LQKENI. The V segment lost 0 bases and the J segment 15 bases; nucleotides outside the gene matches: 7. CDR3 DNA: TGTGCCAGCTCACCACCCGGACTAGCGGAGAGGGTGTTTTTT. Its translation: CASSPPGLAERVFF.

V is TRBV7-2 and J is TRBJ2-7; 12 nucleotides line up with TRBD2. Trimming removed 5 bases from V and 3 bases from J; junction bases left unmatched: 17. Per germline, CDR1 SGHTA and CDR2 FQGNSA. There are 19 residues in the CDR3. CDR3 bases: TGTGCCAGCAGCCTAGGGCCGACTAGCGGGAGAACGCTACACTACGAGCAGTACTTC. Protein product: CASSLGPTSGRTLHYEQYF. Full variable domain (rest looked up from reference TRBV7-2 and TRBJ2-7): GAGVSQSPSNKVTEKGKDVELRCDPISGHTALYWYRQSLGQGLEFLIYFQGNSAPDKSGLPSDRFSAERTGGSVSTLTIQRTQQEDSAVYLCASSLGPTSGRTLHYEQYFGPGTRLTVT.

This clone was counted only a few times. CDR3 DNA sequence: TGTGCCAGCAGAAATGAGGGGATGGAAAAGACCCAGTACTTC. It encodes CASRNEGMEKTQYF. The chain recombines TRBV6-6 with TRBJ2-5; D tentatively reads TRBD1 or TRBD2 (5 bases each). Germline assignment: CDR1 MNHNY and CDR2 SVGAGI (reference sequence). Trimming pared 6 bases from V and 6 bases from J, leaving 17 bases between. This CDR3 spans 14 amino acids.

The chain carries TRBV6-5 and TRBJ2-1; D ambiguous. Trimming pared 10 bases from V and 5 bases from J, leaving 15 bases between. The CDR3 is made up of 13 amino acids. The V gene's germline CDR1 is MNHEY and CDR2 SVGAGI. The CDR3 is CAIRKVRHNEQFF. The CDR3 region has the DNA TGTGCCATCCGCAAGGTTCGGCACAATGAGCAGTTCTTC.